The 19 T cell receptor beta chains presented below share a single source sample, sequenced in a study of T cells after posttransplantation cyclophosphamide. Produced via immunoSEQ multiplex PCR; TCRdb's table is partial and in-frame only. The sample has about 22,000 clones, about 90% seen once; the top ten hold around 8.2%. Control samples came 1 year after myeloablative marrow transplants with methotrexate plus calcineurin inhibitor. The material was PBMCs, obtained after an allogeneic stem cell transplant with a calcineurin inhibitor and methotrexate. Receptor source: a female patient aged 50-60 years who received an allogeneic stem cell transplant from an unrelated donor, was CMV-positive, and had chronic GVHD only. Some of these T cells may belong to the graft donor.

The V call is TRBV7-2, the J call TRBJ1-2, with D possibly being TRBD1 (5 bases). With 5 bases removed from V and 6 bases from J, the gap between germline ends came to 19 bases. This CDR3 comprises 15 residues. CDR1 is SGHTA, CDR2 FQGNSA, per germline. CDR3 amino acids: CASSPQAGRVDGYTF. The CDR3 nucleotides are TGTGCCAGCAGCCCACAGGCTGGCAGGGTAGATGGCTACACCTTC.

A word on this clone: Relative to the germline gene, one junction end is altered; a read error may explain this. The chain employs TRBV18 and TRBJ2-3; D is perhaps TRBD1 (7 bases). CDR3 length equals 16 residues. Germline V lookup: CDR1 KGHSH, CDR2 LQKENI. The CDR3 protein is CASSPPVTGEAETQYF. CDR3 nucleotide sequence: TGTGCCAGCTCACCACCGGTAACAGGGGAGGCAGAGACGCAGTATTTT.

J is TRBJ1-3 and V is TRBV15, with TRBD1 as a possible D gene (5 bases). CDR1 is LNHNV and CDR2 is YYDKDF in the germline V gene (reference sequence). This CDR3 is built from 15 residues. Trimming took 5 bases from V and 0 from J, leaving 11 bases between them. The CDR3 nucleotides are TGTGCCACCAGCCGCGGGGCCGCCTCTGGAAACACCATATATTTT. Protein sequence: CATSRGAASGNTIYF.

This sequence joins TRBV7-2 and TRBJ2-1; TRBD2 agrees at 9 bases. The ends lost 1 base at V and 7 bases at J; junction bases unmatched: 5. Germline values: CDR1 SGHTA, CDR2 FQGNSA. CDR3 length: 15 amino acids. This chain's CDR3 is CASSLGLAERNEQFF. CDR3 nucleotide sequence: TGTGCCAGCAGCTTAGGACTAGCGGAGAGGAATGAGCAGTTCTTC.

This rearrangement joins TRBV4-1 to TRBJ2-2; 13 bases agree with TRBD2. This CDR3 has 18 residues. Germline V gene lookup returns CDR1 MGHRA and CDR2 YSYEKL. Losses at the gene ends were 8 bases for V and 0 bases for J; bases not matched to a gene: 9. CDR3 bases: TGCGCCAGCCGGGGCGGGACTAGCGGGATTACGAACACCGGGGAGCTGTTTTTT. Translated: CASRGGTSGITNTGELFF.

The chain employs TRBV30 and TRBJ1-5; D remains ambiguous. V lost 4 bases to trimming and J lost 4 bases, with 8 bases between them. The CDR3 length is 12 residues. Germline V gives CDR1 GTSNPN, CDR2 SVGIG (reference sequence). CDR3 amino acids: CAWNGENQPQHF. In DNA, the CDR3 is TGTGCCTGGAACGGGGAGAATCAGCCCCAGCATTTT.

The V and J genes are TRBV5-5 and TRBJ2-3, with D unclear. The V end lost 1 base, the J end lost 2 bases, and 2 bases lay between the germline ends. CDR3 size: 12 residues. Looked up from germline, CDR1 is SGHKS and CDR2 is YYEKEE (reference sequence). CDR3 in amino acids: CASSLYTDTQYF. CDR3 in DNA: TGTGCCAGCAGCTTGTACACAGATACGCAGTATTTT. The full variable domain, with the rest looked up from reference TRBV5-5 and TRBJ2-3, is DAGVTQSPTHLIKTRGQQVTLRCSPISGHKSVSWYQQVLGQGPQFIFQYYEKEERGRGNFPDRFSARQFPNYSSELNVNALLLGDSALYLCASSLYTDTQYFGPGTRLTVL.

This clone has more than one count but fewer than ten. The CDR3 loop reads CASSSTGNQPQHF. The CDR3 nucleotides are TGTGCCAGCAGTTCCACAGGGAACCAGCCCCAGCATTTT. The V call is TRBV7-9, the J call TRBJ1-5; D is perhaps TRBD1 (6 bases). CDR3 length: 13 amino acids. Per the germline V gene, CDR1 is SEHNR and CDR2 is FQNEAQ (reference sequence). Trimming shortened V by 6 bases and J by 7 bases, and 13 bases separated the two germline ends.

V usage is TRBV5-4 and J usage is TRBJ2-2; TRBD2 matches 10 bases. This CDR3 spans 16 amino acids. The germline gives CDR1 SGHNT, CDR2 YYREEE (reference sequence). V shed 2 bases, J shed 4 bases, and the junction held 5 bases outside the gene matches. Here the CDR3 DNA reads TGTGCCAGCAGCTTCCTAGCGGGAGTACGCACCGGGGAGCTGTTTTTT. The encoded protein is CASSFLAGVRTGELFF.

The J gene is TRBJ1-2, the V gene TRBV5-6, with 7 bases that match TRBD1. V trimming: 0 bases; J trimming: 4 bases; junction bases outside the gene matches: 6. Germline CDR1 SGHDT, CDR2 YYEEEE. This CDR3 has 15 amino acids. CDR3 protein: CASSLGQGRVYGYTF. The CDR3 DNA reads TGTGCCAGCAGCTTGGGACAGGGTCGGGTCTATGGCTACACCTTC. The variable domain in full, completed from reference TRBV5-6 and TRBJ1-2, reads DAGVTQSPTHLIKTRGQQVTLRCSPKSGHDTVSWYQQALGQGPQFIFQYYEEEERQRGNFPDRFSGHQFPNYSSELNVNALLLGDSALYLCASSLGQGRVYGYTFGSGTRLTVV.

CDR3 DNA sequence: TGCGCCAGCAGAACCGGGGAGACCCAGTACTTC. Its translation is CASRTGETQYF. The chain links TRBV5-1 to TRBJ2-5; D uncertain. The germline gives CDR1 SGHRS, CDR2 YFSETQ. The length of the CDR3 is 11 residues. Trimming took off 5 bases at V and 5 bases at J, with 7 bases between the two ends.

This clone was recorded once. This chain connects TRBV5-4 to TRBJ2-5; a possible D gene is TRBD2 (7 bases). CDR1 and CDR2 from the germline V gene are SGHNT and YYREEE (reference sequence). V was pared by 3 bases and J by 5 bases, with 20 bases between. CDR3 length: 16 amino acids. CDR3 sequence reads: CASSSEGGPGVETQYF. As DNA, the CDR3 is TGTGCCAGCAGCTCAGAGGGAGGGCCAGGGGTGGAGACCCAGTACTTC.

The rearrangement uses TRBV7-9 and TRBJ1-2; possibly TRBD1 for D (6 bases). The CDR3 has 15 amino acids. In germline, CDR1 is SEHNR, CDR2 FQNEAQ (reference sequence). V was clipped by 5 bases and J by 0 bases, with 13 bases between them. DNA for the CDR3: TGTGCCAGCAGCCCCTGGGACACCGCTAACTATGGCTACACCTTC. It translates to CASSPWDTANYGYTF. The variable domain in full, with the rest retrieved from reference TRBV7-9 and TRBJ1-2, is DTGVSQNPRHKITKRGQNVTFRCDPISEHNRLYWYRQTLGQGPEFLTYFQNEAQLEKSRLLSDRFSAERPKGSFSTLEIQRTEQGDSAMYLCASSPWDTANYGYTFGSGTRLTVV.

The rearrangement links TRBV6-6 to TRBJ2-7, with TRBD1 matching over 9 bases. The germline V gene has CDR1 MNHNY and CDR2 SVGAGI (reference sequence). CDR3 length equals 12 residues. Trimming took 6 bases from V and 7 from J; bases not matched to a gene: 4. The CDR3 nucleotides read TGTGCCAGCAGACTCGACAGGGGGGAGCAGTACTTC. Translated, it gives CASRLDRGEQYF.

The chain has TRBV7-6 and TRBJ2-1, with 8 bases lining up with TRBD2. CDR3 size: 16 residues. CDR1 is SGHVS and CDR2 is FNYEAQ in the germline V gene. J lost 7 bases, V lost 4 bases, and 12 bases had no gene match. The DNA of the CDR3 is TGTGCCAGCAGCTCAAAACGGGAGGGCCTAGGGAATGAGCAGTTCTTC. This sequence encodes CASSSKREGLGNEQFF.

The CDR3: CASRTGLALRDNEQFF. Here the CDR3 DNA reads TGTGCCAGCAGAACCGGACTAGCGTTAAGGGATAATGAGCAGTTCTTC. This chain connects TRBV5-4 to TRBJ2-1, with 9 bases identical to TRBD2. This CDR3 is 16 amino acids long. V was pared by 5 bases and J by 7 bases, with 13 bases of the junction left unmatched. The germline CDR1 and CDR2 sequences are SGHNT and YYREEE (reference sequence). The full variable domain, in which reference TRBV5-4 and TRBJ2-1 provide the parts outside the CDR3, is ETGVTQSPTHLIKTRGQQVTLRCSSQSGHNTVSWYQQALGQGPQFIFQYYREEENGRGNFPPRFSGLQFPNYSSELNVNALELDDSALYLCASRTGLALRDNEQFFGPGTRLTVL.

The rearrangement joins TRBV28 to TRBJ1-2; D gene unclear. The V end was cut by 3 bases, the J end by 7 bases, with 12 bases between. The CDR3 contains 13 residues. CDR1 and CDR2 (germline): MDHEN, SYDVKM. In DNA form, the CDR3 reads TGTGCCAGCAGTTTGCCCGGGGAGGGTGGCTACACCTTC. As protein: CASSLPGEGGYTF.

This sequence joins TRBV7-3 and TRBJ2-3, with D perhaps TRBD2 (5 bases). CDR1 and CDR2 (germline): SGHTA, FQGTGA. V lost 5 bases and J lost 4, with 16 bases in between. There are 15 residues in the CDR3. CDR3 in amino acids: CASSPGGGLSDTQYF. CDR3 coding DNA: TGTGCCAGCAGCCCCGGCGGCGGGCTCTCAGATACGCAGTATTTT.

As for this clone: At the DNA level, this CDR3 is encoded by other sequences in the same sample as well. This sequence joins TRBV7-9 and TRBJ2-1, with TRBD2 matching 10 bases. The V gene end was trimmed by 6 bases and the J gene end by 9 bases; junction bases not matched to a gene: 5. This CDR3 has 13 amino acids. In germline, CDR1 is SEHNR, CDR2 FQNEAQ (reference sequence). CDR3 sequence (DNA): TGTGCCAGCAGGAAGGCTAGCGGGAGTGAGCAGTTCTTC. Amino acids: CASRKASGSEQFF.